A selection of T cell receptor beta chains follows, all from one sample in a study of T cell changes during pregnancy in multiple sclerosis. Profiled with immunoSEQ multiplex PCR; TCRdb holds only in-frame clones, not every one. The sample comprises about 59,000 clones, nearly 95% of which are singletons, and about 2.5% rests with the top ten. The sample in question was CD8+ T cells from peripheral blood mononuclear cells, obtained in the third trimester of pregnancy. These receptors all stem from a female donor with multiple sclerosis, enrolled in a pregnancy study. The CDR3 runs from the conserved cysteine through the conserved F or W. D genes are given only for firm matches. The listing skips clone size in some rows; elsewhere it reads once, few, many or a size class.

CDR3 DNA: TGCGCCAGCAGCCAAGACCCCCTTGGACTCCAAGTGACAGATACGCAGTATTTT; CDR3 protein: CASSQDPLGLQVTDTQYF; clone size: .; J gene: TRBJ2-3; D gene: .; V gene: TRBV4-1
CDR3 DNA: TGTGCCAGTAGTATTATGGCGGGGACCTACAATGAGCAGTTCTTC; CDR3 protein: CASSIMAGTYNEQFF; clone size: .; J gene: TRBJ2-1; D gene: .; V gene: TRBV19
CDR3 DNA: TGTGCCACCAGGGACAGGAACGTCTACGAGCAGTACTTC; CDR3 protein: CATRDRNVYEQYF; clone size: .; J gene: TRBJ2-7; D gene: TRBD1; V gene: TRBV19
CDR3 DNA: TGTGCCAGCAGCCTAGGGGGACAGGGTTTCACCGGGGAGCTGTTTTTT; CDR3 protein: CASSLGGQGFTGELFF; clone size: .; J gene: TRBJ2-2; D gene: TRBD1; V gene: TRBV11-3
CDR3 DNA: TGTGCCAGCAGCTCGACAGGGGGCAATCAGCCCCAGCATTTT; CDR3 protein: CASSSTGGNQPQHF; clone size: once; J gene: TRBJ1-5; D gene: TRBD1; V gene: TRBV5-6
CDR3 DNA: TGCGCCAGCAGCCAAATAACCGACAGGGCCTATGGCTACACCTTC; CDR3 protein: CASSQITDRAYGYTF; clone size: once; J gene: TRBJ1-2; D gene: TRBD1; V gene: TRBV4-1
CDR3 DNA: TGTGCCAGCAGCCCCTCGGGGGCGCGGGGGGCCTACGAGCAGTACTTC; CDR3 protein: CASSPSGARGAYEQYF; clone size: .; J gene: TRBJ2-7; D gene: TRBD2; V gene: TRBV27
CDR3 DNA: TGTGCCAGTAGTATCGGTCACGCGAACACCGGGGAGCTGTTTTTT; CDR3 protein: CASSIGHANTGELFF; clone size: once; J gene: TRBJ2-2; D gene: .; V gene: TRBV19
CDR3 DNA: TGTGCCAGCAGTTTAGGGGGGGGCAATCAGCCCCAGCATTTT; CDR3 protein: CASSLGGGNQPQHF; clone size: few; J gene: TRBJ1-5; D gene: .; V gene: TRBV28
CDR3 DNA: TGTGCCTGGGGAGAGGACAGTTCTGCGCAGTATTTT; CDR3 protein: CAWGEDSSAQYF; clone size: .; J gene: TRBJ2-3; D gene: .; V gene: TRBV30
CDR3 DNA: TGTGCCAGTAGTATTAAGCGGAGCTCCTACAATGAGCAGTTCTTC; CDR3 protein: CASSIKRSSYNEQFF; clone size: few; J gene: TRBJ2-1; D gene: .; V gene: TRBV19
CDR3 DNA: TGTGCCAGCAGTTTTACTCCTGGGACAGGTTATAGCAATCAGCCCCAGCATTTT; CDR3 protein: CASSFTPGTGYSNQPQHF; clone size: once; J gene: TRBJ1-5; D gene: TRBD1; V gene: TRBV28
CDR3 DNA: TGTGCCAGTAGTATCATTATTAGCGGCCAAGAGACCCAGTACTTC; CDR3 protein: CASSIIISGQETQYF; clone size: .; J gene: TRBJ2-5; D gene: .; V gene: TRBV19
CDR3 DNA: TGTGCCAGCAGTGTTGCCACTAGCTCCTACGAGCAGTACTTC; CDR3 protein: CASSVATSSYEQYF; clone size: .; J gene: TRBJ2-7; D gene: .; V gene: TRBV2
CDR3 DNA: TGTGCCAGCAGAAGACTAACCAAGAATAGAGAGACCCAGTACTTC; CDR3 protein: CASRRLTKNRETQYF; clone size: .; J gene: TRBJ2-5; D gene: .; V gene: TRBV2